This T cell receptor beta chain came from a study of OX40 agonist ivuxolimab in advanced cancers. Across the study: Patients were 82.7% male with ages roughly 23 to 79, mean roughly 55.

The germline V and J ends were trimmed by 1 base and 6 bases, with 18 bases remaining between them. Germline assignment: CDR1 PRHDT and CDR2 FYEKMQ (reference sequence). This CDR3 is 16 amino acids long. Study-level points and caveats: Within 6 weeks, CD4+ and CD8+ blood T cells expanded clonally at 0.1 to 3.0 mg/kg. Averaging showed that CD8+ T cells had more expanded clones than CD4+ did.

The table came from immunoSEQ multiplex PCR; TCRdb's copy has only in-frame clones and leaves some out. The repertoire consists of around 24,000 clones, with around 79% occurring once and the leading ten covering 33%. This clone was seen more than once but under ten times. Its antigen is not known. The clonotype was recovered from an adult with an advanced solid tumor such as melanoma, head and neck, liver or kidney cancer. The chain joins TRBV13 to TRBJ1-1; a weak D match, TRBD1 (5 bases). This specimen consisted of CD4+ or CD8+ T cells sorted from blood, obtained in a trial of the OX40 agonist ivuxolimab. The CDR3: CASSLEAWTTDPEAFF. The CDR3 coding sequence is TGTGCCAGCAGCTTAGAGGCGTGGACAACGGATCCTGAAGCTTTCTTT.